This paragraph covers one TCR beta chain sequence. Its antigen is not known. This sample is drawn from a study of human T cells and chemical hapten exposure. Study-level findings and limits: Healthy people's immune response may differ from that of the donors, who had alopecia. Against controls, expanded TCRs gave rise to significantly more large CDR3 similarity clusters. TCRs at high frequency, those above 1 in 1000, did not change with DPC sensitization.

From the RACE reads, TCRdb called clonotypes with MiXCR, one entry per CDR3 protein. The repertoire holds approximately 370,000 distinct CDR3 sequences, with approximately 5% as singletons. Germline values: CDR1 SGHTS, CDR2 YDEGEE. The ends were cut back, 3 bases at V and 6 bases at J, with 10 bases in the middle. This CDR3 is built from 13 residues. The sample's time point: pre-sensitization, week 0. Treatment indicated: therapeutic diphenylcyclopropenone sensitization with weekly scalp DPC. The chain is built from TRBV5-8 and TRBJ2-4; no definite D call. Sequencing used whole blood, obtained in connection with sensitization to the hapten diphenylcyclopropenone (DPC). The origin of this receptor is a woman aged 18-29 years with alopecia areata. Some clones in this sample may be carry-over from other donors' samples. The CDR3 DNA reads TGTGCCAGCAGCTACCGCTCGGGAAACATTCAGTACTTC. This sequence encodes CASSYRSGNIQYF.